This T cell receptor beta chain came from a study of T cells after yellow fever vaccination (dated by TCRdb to between 2019 and 2020). With regard to the full study: The SMART-Seq v4 Ultra Low Input RNA kit was used to prepare libraries from fractions with low cell numbers. To track T-cell clones before and after primary and booster YFV17D yellow fever vaccination, bulk TCR alpha and beta repertoires were sequenced longitudinally. The cohort comprised two healthy male donors, one aged 18 to 30 and one aged 30 to 40 years. Bulk PBMC replicates and cell subsets were isolated from blood drawn at multiple timepoints before and after both primary and secondary immunization.

The cysteine opens and the phenylalanine closes a CDR3 of 13 amino acids. The only DNA kept is the CDR3, 39 bases in frame from the first base. Looking up the germline V gene (reference sequence) yields CDR1 PRHDT and CDR2 FYEKMQ. V is pared back by 1 base and J by 7 bases, with 10 bases lying between the germline termini. This clonotype has just a few counts. No much larger clonotype is one base removed from it; base qualities were not supplied. TCR cDNA was synthesized by 5'RACE template switching, through which a universal primer site and unique molecular identifiers were introduced. Priming of cDNA synthesis was performed from both the TCR alpha and TCR beta constant segments. Library amplification used two PCR steps, and the second PCR step added sample barcodes and sequencing adapters. Sequencing of the libraries was done on either Illumina HiSeq 2500 (2x100 bp) or NovaSeq (2x150 bp). In the source study's methods: Reads were demultiplexed and collapsed into UMI consensus sequences with MIGEC, and V(D)J alignment was performed with MiXCR. Vaccine-responding clonotypes were defined with edgeR using replicate PBMC samples, requiring FDR below 0.01 and a log2 fold change above 5 up to day 15. Bulk clonotypes were assigned CD4 or CD8 identity according to which sequenced CD4 or CD8 repertoire held them at higher abundance. Clonotypes enriched at least 10-fold in dextramer-positive versus dextramer-negative fractions were classed as NS4B-specific, and CD4-biased clonotypes were left out. TCRdb trimmed the raw reads at Q25, called clones with MiXCR and kept productive beta chains. Every distinct CDR3 protein forms one entry, paired with its most common genes and DNA. These V and J calls rely on TCRdb rather than the paper's analysis. For this sample there are 75,000 to 100,000 distinct CDR3 sequences; almost 9% appear just once. Over 15% of the sample belongs to the ten largest clones.

The treatment or condition label of this sample denotes: live attenuated yellow fever vaccine strain. PBMCs were isolated from peripheral blood using a standard Ficoll-Paque protocol. Epitope-specific CD8 T cells were sorted with a dextramer loaded with the yellow fever NS4B epitope peptide, and anti-CD3 and anti-CD8 staining was applied. RNA was extracted with TriZol from bulk PBMCs, CD4 and CD8 fractions, and dextramer-positive and dextramer-negative fractions. The research as a whole found: The secondary T-cell response was weaker than the primary response but faster, peaking on day 5 instead of day 15. After the booster, most clones that had expanded after primary vaccination were detected again (almost 97% of CD4 and 88% of CD8), suggesting broad maintenance of memory. A small fraction of clonotypes appeared in both the CD4 and CD8 compartments, likely as a result of convergent recombination. Because only two donors were included in the study, the extent to which the findings can be generalized is limited. FACS-sorted repertoires could contain abundant contaminating clonotypes from the bulk population, so computational filtering was required.

The TCR originated in a man between 18 and 29 years old who received the YFV17D yellow fever vaccine. Recombination linked TRBV13 to TRBJ1-1; the D gene cannot be named for sure. Sequencing was performed on CD8+ T cells not binding an NS4B(214-222) dextramer, sorted from PBMCs, taken around 15 days after the first yellow fever vaccination. According to the study, the label for this sample's cell subset or site signals: NS4B epitope dextramer-negative CD8 T cells. The CDR3 here reads CASSLASAREAFF. The nucleotide sequence is given as TGTGCCAGCAGCTTAGCTTCAGCCCGTGAAGCTTTCTTT.